This record concerns one T cell receptor beta chain sequence. This sample is drawn from a study of shared clonotypes between healthy human individuals. CDR3 length: 17 residues. Germline loops: CDR1 MNHNS, CDR2 SASEGT. V lost 0 bases to trimming and J lost 1 base, with 15 bases between them. Deep-level assay runs were performed. Data came from immunoSEQ multiplex PCR; TCRdb stores just in-frame clones and leaves some out. The table has around 1,900,000 clones, around 93% seen once. The naive CD8 subset, CD45RO-negative cells positively selected for CCR7, excluded terminally differentiated effector memory CD45RA+ cells.

The TCR sequence derives from a man younger than 35 in good health. Some clones in this sample may be carry-over from other donors' samples. Sequences were obtained from naive CD8+ T cells from PBMCs. The chain uses TRBV6-1 and TRBJ2-5; D is perhaps TRBD1 or TRBD2 (5 bases each). The CDR3 nucleotides are TGTGCCAGCAGTGAAGCCGGGAACAGAGGGGTCCAAGAGACCCAGTACTTC. It specifies CASSEAGNRGVQETQYF.